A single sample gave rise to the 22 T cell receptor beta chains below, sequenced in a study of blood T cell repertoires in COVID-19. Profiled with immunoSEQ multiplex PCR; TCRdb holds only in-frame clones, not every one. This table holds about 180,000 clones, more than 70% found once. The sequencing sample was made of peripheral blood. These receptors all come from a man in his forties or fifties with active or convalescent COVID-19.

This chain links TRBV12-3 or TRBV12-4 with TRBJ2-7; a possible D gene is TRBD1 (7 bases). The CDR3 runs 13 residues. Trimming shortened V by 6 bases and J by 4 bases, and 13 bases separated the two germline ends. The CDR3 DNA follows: TGTGCCAGCAGGGCGGGACAGAAGTACGAGCAGTACTTC. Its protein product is CASRAGQKYEQYF.

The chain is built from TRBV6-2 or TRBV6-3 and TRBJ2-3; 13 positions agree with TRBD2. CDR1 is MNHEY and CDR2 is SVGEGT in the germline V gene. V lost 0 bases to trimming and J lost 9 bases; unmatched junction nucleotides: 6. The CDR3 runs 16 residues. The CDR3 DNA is TGTGCCAGCAGTTACTCCGTAGGACTAGCGGGGGCCACGCAGTATTTT. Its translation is CASSYSVGLAGATQYF.

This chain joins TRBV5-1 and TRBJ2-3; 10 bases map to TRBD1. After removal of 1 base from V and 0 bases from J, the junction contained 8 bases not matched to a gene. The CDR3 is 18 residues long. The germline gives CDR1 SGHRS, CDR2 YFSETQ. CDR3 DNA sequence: TGCGCCAGCAGCTTGCTAATCTGGGACAGGGGAAGCACAGATACGCAGTATTTT. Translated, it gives CASSLLIWDRGSTDTQYF.

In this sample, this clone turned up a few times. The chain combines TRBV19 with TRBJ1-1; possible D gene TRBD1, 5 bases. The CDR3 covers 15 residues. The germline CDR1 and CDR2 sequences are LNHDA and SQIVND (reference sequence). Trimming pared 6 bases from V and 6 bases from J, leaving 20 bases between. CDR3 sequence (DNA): TGTGCCAGTAGGAGAACGGTGGACACTAACGCTGAAGCTTTCTTT. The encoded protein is CASRRTVDTNAEAFF.

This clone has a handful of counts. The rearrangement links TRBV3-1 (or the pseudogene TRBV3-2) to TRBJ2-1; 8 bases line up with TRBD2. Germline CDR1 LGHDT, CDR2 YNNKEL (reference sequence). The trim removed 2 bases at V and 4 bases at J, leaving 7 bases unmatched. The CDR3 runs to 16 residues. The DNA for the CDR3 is TGTGCCAGCAGCCAAATGTTGGCGGGGGGATACAATGAGCAGTTCTTC. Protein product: CASSQMLAGGYNEQFF.

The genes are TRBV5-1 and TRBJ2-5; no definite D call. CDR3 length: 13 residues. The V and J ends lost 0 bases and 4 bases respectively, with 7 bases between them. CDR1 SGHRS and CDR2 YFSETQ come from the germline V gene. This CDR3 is CASSLGGAETQYF. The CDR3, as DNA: TGCGCCAGCAGCTTGGGCGGCGCAGAGACCCAGTACTTC.

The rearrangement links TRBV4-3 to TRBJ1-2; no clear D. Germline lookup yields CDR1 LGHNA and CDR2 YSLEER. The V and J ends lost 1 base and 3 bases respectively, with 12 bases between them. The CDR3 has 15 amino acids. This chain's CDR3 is CASSQGQMMDYGYTF. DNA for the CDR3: TGCGCCAGCAGCCAAGGGCAGATGATGGACTATGGCTACACCTTC.

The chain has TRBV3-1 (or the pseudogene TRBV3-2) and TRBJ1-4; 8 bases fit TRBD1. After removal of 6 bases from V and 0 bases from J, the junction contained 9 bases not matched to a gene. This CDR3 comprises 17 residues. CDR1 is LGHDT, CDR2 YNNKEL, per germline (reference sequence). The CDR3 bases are TGTGCCAGCAGTCAGACAGGGGCCCCGGCAACTAATGAAAAACTGTTTTTT. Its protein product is CASSQTGAPATNEKLFF.

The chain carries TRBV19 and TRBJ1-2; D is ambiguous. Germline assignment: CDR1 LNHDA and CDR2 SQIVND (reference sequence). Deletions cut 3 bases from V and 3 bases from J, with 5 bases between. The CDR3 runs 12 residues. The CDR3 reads CASSIPDYGYTF. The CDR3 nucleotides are TGTGCCAGTAGTATCCCAGACTATGGCTACACCTTC.

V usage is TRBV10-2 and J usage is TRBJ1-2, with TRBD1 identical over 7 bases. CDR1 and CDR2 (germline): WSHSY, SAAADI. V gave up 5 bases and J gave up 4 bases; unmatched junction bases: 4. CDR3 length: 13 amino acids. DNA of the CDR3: TGCGCCAGCAGTCGGGACAGCAGCTATGGCTACACCTTC. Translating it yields CASSRDSSYGYTF.

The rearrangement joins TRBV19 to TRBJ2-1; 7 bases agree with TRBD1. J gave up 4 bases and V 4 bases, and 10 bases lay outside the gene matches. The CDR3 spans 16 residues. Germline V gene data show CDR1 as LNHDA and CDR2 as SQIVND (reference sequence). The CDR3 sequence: CASSTPGRGPYNEQFF. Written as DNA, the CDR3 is TGTGCCAGTAGTACCCCCGGTAGGGGGCCTTACAATGAGCAGTTCTTC.

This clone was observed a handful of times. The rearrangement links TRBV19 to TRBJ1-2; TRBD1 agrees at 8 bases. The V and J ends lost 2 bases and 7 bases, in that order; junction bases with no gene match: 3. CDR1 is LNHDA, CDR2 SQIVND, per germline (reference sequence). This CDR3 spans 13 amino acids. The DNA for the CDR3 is TGTGCCAGTAGTATACGACAGGGGACTGGCTACACCTTC. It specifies CASSIRQGTGYTF.

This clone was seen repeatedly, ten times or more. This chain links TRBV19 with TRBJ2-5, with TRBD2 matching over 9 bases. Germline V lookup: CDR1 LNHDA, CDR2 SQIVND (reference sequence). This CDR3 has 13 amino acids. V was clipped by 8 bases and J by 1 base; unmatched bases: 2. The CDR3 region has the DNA TGTGCCAGTGCGACTAGCGGCCAAGAGACCCAGTACTTC. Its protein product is CASATSGQETQYF. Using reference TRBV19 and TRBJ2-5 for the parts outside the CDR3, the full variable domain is DGGITQSPKYLFRKEGQNVTLSCEQNLNHDAMYWYRQDPGQGLRLIYYSQIVNDFQKGDIAEGYSVSREKKESFPLTVTSAQKNPTAFYLCASATSGQETQYFGPGTRLLVL.

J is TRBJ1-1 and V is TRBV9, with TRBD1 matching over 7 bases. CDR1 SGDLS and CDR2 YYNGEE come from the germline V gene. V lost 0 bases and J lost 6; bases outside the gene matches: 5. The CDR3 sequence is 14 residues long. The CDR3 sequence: CASSVAGQGAEAFF. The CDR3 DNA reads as TGTGCCAGCAGCGTAGCGGGCCAGGGGGCTGAAGCTTTCTTT.

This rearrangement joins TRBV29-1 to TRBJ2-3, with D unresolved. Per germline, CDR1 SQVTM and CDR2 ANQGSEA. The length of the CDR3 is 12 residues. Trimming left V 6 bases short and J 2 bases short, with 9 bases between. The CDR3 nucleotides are TGCAGCGTCGAACTCTCCACAGATACGCAGTATTTT. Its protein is CSVELSTDTQYF.

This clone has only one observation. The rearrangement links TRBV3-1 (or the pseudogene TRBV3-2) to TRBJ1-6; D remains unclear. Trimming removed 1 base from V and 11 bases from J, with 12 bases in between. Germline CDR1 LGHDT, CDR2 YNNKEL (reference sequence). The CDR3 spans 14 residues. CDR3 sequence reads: CASSQGQKTTPLHF. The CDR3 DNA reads TGTGCCAGCAGCCAAGGGCAGAAAACAACACCCCTCCACTTT.

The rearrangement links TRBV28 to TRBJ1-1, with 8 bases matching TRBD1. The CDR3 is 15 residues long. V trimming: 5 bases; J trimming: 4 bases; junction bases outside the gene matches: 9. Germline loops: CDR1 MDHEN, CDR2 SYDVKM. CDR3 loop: CASSPPTGGTTEAFF. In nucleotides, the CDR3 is TGTGCCAGCAGTCCACCCACAGGGGGGACCACTGAAGCTTTCTTT.

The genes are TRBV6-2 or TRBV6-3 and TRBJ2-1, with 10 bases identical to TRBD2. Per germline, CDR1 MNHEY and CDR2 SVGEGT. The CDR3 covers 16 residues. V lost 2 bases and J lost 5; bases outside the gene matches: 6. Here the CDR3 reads CASSYHSGGLHNEQFF. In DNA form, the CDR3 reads TGTGCCAGCAGTTACCATAGCGGGGGGCTCCACAATGAGCAGTTCTTC.

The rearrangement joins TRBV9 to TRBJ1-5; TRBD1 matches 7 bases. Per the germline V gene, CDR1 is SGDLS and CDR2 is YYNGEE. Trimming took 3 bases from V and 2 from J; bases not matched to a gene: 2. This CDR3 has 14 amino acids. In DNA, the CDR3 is TGTGCCAGCAGCGCCGACAGGGGCAATCAGCCCCAGCATTTT. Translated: CASSADRGNQPQHF.

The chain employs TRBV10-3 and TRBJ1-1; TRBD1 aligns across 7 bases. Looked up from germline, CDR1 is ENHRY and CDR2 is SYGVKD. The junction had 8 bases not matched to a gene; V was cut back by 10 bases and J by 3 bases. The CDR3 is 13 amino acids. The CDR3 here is CATQFDRDTEAFF. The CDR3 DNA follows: TGTGCCACGCAATTCGACAGGGACACTGAAGCTTTCTTT.

Here the CDR3 DNA reads TGTGCCTGGAGCACAACGGTGGGACACCCCTATGGCTACACCTTC. Residues: CAWSTTVGHPYGYTF. The chain carries TRBV30 and TRBJ1-2; a possible D gene is TRBD1 (6 bases). CDR1 is GTSNPN, CDR2 SVGIG, per germline (reference sequence). V lost 3 bases, J lost 4 bases, and 18 bases lay in between. The CDR3 runs 15 residues.

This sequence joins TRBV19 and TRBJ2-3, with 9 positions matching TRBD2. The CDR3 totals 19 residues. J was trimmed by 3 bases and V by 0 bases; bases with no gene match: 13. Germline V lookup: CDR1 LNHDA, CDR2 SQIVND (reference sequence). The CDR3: CASSIDPLRGGVETDTQYF. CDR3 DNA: TGTGCCAGTAGTATAGACCCACTGCGGGGGGGGGTTGAAACAGATACGCAGTATTTT.